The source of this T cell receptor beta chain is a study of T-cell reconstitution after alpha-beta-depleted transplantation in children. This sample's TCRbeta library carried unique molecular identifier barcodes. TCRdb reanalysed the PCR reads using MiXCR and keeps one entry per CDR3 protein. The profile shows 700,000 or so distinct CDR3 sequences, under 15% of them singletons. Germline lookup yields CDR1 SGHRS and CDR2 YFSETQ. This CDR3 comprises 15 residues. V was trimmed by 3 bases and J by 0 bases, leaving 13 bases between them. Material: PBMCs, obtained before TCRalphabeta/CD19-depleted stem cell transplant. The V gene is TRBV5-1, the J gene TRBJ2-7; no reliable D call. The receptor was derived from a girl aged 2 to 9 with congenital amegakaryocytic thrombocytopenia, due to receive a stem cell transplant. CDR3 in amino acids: CASSSEWPRSYEQYF. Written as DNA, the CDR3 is TGCGCCAGCAGCTCAGAGTGGCCACGCTCCTACGAGCAGTACTTC.